The rows below give T cell receptor beta chains drawn from one sample of a study of cytomegalovirus exposure and HLA in healthy donors. The repertoire was sequenced with immunoSEQ multiplex PCR; TCRdb's copy has only in-frame clones and lacks some. The sample holds around 140,000 clones, roughly 79% seen once. The sequenced material came from PBMCs. The origin of the receptors is a male donor in good health and CMV-seronegative. Both conserved end residues are part of each CDR3. The D gene is left open where the match is weak. Clone size is not always given. Where it is, it says once, few, many or a class for expanded clones.

v_gene	j_gene	d_gene	abundance	CDR3nt	CDR3aa
TRBV4-3	TRBJ2-3	TRBD2	many	TGCGCCAGCAGCCAAGATAGGGCGGGGGGGTCAGATACGCAGTATTTT	CASSQDRAGGSDTQYF
TRBV25-1	TRBJ1-1	.	.	TGTGCCAGCAGTGAATCGGTGGGGCGGAGCACTGAAGCTTTCTTT	CASSESVGRSTEAFF
TRBV6-6	TRBJ2-1	TRBD1	.	TGTGCCAGCCGGACAGGGAATGAGCAGTTCTTC	CASRTGNEQFF
TRBV13	TRBJ1-2	.	.	TGTGCCAGCAGCTTAGGACGACAAGGAGGTGACTATGGCTACACCTTC	CASSLGRQGGDYGYTF
TRBV5-3	TRBJ2-7	TRBD1	.	TGTGCCAGAAGCACTCGGACAGGGCTCTCCTACGAGCAGTACTTC	CARSTRTGLSYEQYF
TRBV9	TRBJ1-2	TRBD1	.	TGTGCCAGCAGCGTACAGGGGGCGAACTATGGCTACACCTTC	CASSVQGANYGYTF
TRBV10-3	TRBJ1-3	TRBD1	.	TGTGCCATCAGTAAGAACAGGGGGCAGGCTGGAAACACCATATATTTT	CAISKNRGQAGNTIYF
TRBV10-2	TRBJ2-7	.	.	TGCGCCAGCAGTGAATGGCAGGTGGATGGGGAGCAGTACTTC	CASSEWQVDGEQYF
TRBV2	TRBJ1-6	TRBD1	.	TGTGCCAGCAGTTACGCAAGGGACAGGGGACAGTCACCCCTCCACTTT	CASSYARDRGQSPLHF
TRBV30	TRBJ2-3	.	.	TGTGCCTGGAGCGATAGCGGATATACGCAGTATTTT	CAWSDSGYTQYF
TRBV6-6	TRBJ2-7	TRBD1	.	TGTGCCAGCAGCCTCCGGGACAGGGCCCTCTCCTACGAGCAGTACTTC	CASSLRDRALSYEQYF
TRBV11-2	TRBJ1-1	TRBD1	.	TGTGCCAGCAGCACCAGGACAGGGGGGAACACTGAAGCTTTCTTT	CASSTRTGGNTEAFF
TRBV9	TRBJ2-1	TRBD1	.	TGTGCCAGCAGCGTAGGACAGGGCCCCTACAATGAGCAGTTCTTC	CASSVGQGPYNEQFF
TRBV6-5	TRBJ2-7	TRBD1	.	TGTGCCAGCAGGGACAGGGGGCTTCCCTACGAGCAGTACTTC	CASRDRGLPYEQYF
TRBV2	TRBJ2-7	TRBD1	.	TGTGCCAGCAGTGAGGACAGGGACCCGGGGTACTTC	CASSEDRDPGYF
TRBV9	TRBJ1-2	.	.	TGTGCCAGCACCCCGAGGGGGACAAGAAGGGGCTACACCTTC	CASTPRGTRRGYTF
TRBV6-1	TRBJ2-7	.	many	TGTGCCAGCAGTGGCCAGTCGAGACGGGAGTACGAGCAGTACTTC	CASSGQSRREYEQYF
TRBV5-1	TRBJ2-7	TRBD2	.	TGCGCCAGCAGCTTTCTAGCGGGGGGGATCGGGGAGCAGTACTTC	CASSFLAGGIGEQYF
TRBV29-1	TRBJ1-1	.	.	TGCAGCGTTGAACCCCAGGCTACCGAGAGCACTGAAGCTTTCTTT	CSVEPQATESTEAFF
TRBV4-1	TRBJ2-7	.	.	TGCGCCAGCAGCCAAGACCGGGACATCTACTACGAGCAGTACTTC	CASSQDRDIYYEQYF
TRBV2	TRBJ1-1	TRBD1	few	TGTGCCAGCAGTGAGGGCAGGGGGCCAACTGAAGCTTTCTTT	CASSEGRGPTEAFF